This TCR beta chain was sequenced for a study of T cell clonotyping in hematopoietic cell transplantation. Points on this clone: What it binds is unknown.

J was trimmed by 5 bases and V by 3 bases; bases with no gene match: 2. The CDR3 covers 14 residues. CDR1 is SGDLS, CDR2 YYNGEE, per germline. Sequenced by immunoSEQ multiplex PCR; TCRdb stores in-frame clones only, minus some. The sample lists approximately 30,000 clones, approximately 81% occurring once. The study, taken as a whole, reports: Few recipient clonotypes overlapped donors; over 97% were de novo at given depth.

Sample time point: recipient sample about 28 days before transplant, after cytoreduction. The material sequenced was peripheral blood mononuclear cells, taken before stem cell transplant. The source of this sequence is a man between 40 and 49 years old with acute myeloid leukemia. Some clones in this sample may be carry-over from other donors' samples. This chain connects TRBV9 to TRBJ1-5; 10 bases match TRBD1. This CDR3 reads CASSGGQGDQPQHF. In DNA form, the CDR3 reads TGTGCCAGCAGCGGAGGACAGGGGGATCAGCCCCAGCATTTT.